These 29 T cell receptor beta chains were all obtained from the same sample, sequenced in a study of T cell repertoires in cytomegalovirus infection. Using its own MiXCR run on the reads, TCRdb lists one record per CDR3 protein. Here the sample spans hundreds of thousands of distinct CDR3 sequences, roughly 26% being singletons. Input material: CD8+ T cells from PBMCs. These TCRs come from a human donor in good health (CMV status not recorded). Some clones in this sample may be carry-over from other donors' samples.

The chain links TRBV25-1 to TRBJ1-5; D possibly corresponds to TRBD1 (6 bases). V was trimmed by 2 bases and J by 2 bases, leaving 10 bases between them. This CDR3 comprises 15 residues. The germline gives CDR1 MGHDK, CDR2 SYGVNS. The CDR3 protein is CASSERAGGNQPQHF. CDR3 coding DNA: TGTGCCAGCAGTGAACGGGCAGGGGGCAATCAGCCCCAGCATTTT.

This chain uses TRBV5-4 with TRBJ2-7; the D is unclear. Between the trimmed V and J ends, which lost 0 bases and 4 bases, there was a span of 5 bases. The germline CDR1 and CDR2 sequences are SGHNT and YYREEE (reference sequence). CDR3 size: 12 residues. The CDR3 is CASSLDKYEQYF. The CDR3 DNA reads as TGTGCCAGCAGCTTGGACAAGTACGAGCAGTACTTC.

With regard to this clonotype: This is likely a read error, given that the CDR3 carries no conserved phenylalanine or tryptophan at its end. The rearrangement joins TRBV25-1 to TRBJ1-4; TRBD1 might be the D (5 bases). The CDR3 covers 14 residues. CDR1 and CDR2 (germline): MGHDK, SYGVNS. Trimming pared 5 bases from V and 8 bases from J, leaving 15 bases between. The CDR3 protein is CASSSTGSPEKLFL. The CDR3 nucleotides read TGTGCCAGCAGTTCTACAGGATCCCCCGAAAAACTGTTTCTT.

This clonotype was seen a few times. This rearrangement joins TRBV27 to TRBJ2-7; perhaps D is TRBD1 or TRBD2 (5 bases each). This CDR3 contains 13 residues. Trimming took 10 bases from V and 3 from J, leaving 16 bases between them. Per the germline V gene, CDR1 is MNHEY and CDR2 is SMNVEV (reference sequence). CDR3 residues: CATRQREDYEQYF. Written as DNA, the CDR3 is TGTGCCACCCGACAGAGGGAAGACTACGAGCAGTACTTC.

A few counts support this clonotype. The J gene is TRBJ1-4, the V gene TRBV6-5, with a weak D call TRBD1 (6 bases). The CDR3 is made up of 15 amino acids. Trimming left V 3 bases short and J 5 bases short, with 13 bases between. From germline, CDR1 is MNHEY and CDR2 SVGAGI. CDR3 sequence reads: CASSYWGARNEKLFF. CDR3 coding DNA: TGTGCCAGCAGTTATTGGGGGGCACGGAATGAAAAACTGTTTTTT.

The chain is built from TRBV28 and TRBJ2-1; D not certain. Deletions cut 6 bases from V and 9 bases from J, with 12 bases between. Germline CDR1 reads MDHEN; CDR2 reads SYDVKM. The CDR3 covers 12 residues. CDR3 DNA: TGTGCCAGCAGCGCCTTTGGCGGTGAGCAGTTCTTC. Residues: CASSAFGGEQFF.

This clonotype was counted only a few times. This rearrangement joins TRBV28 to TRBJ2-1; no firm D call. The germline CDR1 and CDR2 sequences are MDHEN and SYDVKM. V lost 3 bases and J 4 bases, leaving 7 bases between the germline ends. This CDR3 is 13 amino acids long. CDR3 in amino acids: CASSFTLYNEQFF. The CDR3, as DNA: TGTGCCAGCAGTTTCACCCTATACAATGAGCAGTTCTTC.

This clonotype was seen only once. This chain connects TRBV29-1 to TRBJ1-2; no firm D call. The CDR3 contains 15 residues. CDR1 is SQVTM and CDR2 is ANQGSEA in the germline V gene. V was shortened by 4 bases and J by 3 bases, with 18 bases between the two germline ends. CDR3 sequence: CSVAPAPGIDYGYTF. Here the CDR3 DNA reads TGCAGCGTTGCCCCAGCCCCGGGCATCGACTATGGCTACACCTTC. Filled out from reference TRBV29-1 and TRBJ1-2, the complete variable domain reads SAVISQKPSRDICQRGTSLTIQCQVDSQVTMMFWYRQQPGQSLTLIATANQGSEATYESGFVIDKFPISRPNLTFSTLTVSNMSPEDSSIYLCSVAPAPGIDYGYTFGSGTRLTVV.

The chain employs TRBV19 and TRBJ2-7; 7 nucleotides line up with TRBD1. The V and J ends lost 3 bases and 3 bases, in that order; junction bases with no gene match: 8. The V gene's germline CDR1 is LNHDA and CDR2 SQIVND (reference sequence). The CDR3 is 15 residues long. Here the CDR3 reads CASSIGPGQFYEQYF. In DNA, the CDR3 is TGTGCCAGTAGTATTGGACCGGGACAGTTCTACGAGCAGTACTTC.

This chain connects TRBV2 to TRBJ2-3; D perhaps matches TRBD1 (6 bases). Looked up from germline, CDR1 is SNHLY and CDR2 is FYNNEI. The V end was cut by 7 bases, the J end by 6 bases, with 23 bases between. The length of the CDR3 is 16 residues. In DNA form, the CDR3 reads TGTGCCAGCATCAATTCCGGGACATCTACGAGGGATACGCAGTATTTT. This gives the protein CASINSGTSTRDTQYF.

The chain has TRBV29-1 and TRBJ2-3; the D gene could be TRBD1 or TRBD2 (6 bases each). The germline V gene has CDR1 SQVTM and CDR2 ANQGSEA. This CDR3 spans 18 amino acids. V was shortened by 2 bases and J by 6 bases, with 27 bases between the two germline ends. The CDR3 nucleotides are TGCAGCGTTGAAAGGGGGGAAGGTTTGGCCTTTTTGGAGGATACGCAGTATTTT. This gives the protein CSVERGEGLAFLEDTQYF.

Only a few counts were recorded for this clonotype. This chain uses TRBV7-9 with TRBJ1-2; unclear D gene. The germline CDR1 and CDR2 sequences are SEHNR and FQNEAQ (reference sequence). This CDR3 is 14 amino acids long. V was pared by 1 base and J by 7 bases, with 13 bases between. In nucleotides, the CDR3 is TGTGCCAGCAGCTTAGTGTTGCGGGTCGGTGGCTACACCTTC. This encodes CASSLVLRVGGYTF.

This clonotype has just a few counts. The rearrangement links TRBV10-3 to TRBJ2-1; possibly TRBD2 for D (8 bases). Germline CDR1 is ENHRY and CDR2 is SYGVKD. The CDR3 length is 22 residues. Trimming removed 4 bases from V and 3 bases from J, with 34 bases in between. CDR3: CAISGPGVGGDRDSLNYNEQFF. CDR3 sequence (DNA): TGTGCCATCAGTGGTCCTGGGGTCGGGGGGGACCGGGACAGCCTAAACTACAATGAGCAGTTCTTC.

This clonotype was counted ten times or more. The chain is built from TRBV28 and TRBJ2-3; a possible D gene is TRBD1 (6 bases). The germline gives CDR1 MDHEN, CDR2 SYDVKM. Trimming pared 5 bases from V and 0 bases from J, leaving 15 bases between. There are 16 residues in the CDR3. CDR3 coding DNA: TGTGCCAGCAGTACCTCACAGGGTCGAAGCACAGATACGCAGTATTTT. Protein product: CASSTSQGRSTDTQYF.

The chain has TRBV14 and TRBJ2-3, with a possible D match to TRBD1 (7 bases). The V end was cut by 1 base, the J end by 4 bases, with 12 bases between. The germline V gene has CDR1 SGHDN and CDR2 FVKESK. CDR3 length: 15 amino acids. In DNA form, the CDR3 reads TGTGCCAGCAGCCAAGCGACAGGGAGGCCAGATACGCAGTATTTT. Its protein is CASSQATGRPDTQYF. The full variable domain, rest sourced from reference TRBV14 and TRBJ2-3, is EAGVTQFPSHSVIEKGQTVTLRCDPISGHDNLYWYRRVMGKEIKFLLHFVKESKQDESGMPNNRFLAERTGGTYSTLKVQPAELEDSGVYFCASSQATGRPDTQYFGPGTRLTVL.

This clonotype was seen a handful of times. V is TRBV11-3 and J is TRBJ2-7; tentatively, D is TRBD2 (6 bases). Germline V lookup: CDR1 SGHNT, CDR2 YENEEA. The CDR3 has 16 amino acids. The germline V and J ends were trimmed by 3 bases and 5 bases, with 20 bases remaining between them. The CDR3 region is CASSFQGTGVLNEQYF. DNA of the CDR3: TGTGCCAGCAGCTTTCAGGGAACGGGGGTATTGAACGAGCAGTACTTC.

This rearrangement joins TRBV20-1 to TRBJ2-3; maybe TRBD2 (7 bases). The CDR3 sequence is 14 residues long. Trimming pared 6 bases from V and 2 bases from J, leaving 15 bases between. Germline loops: CDR1 DFQATT, CDR2 SNEGSKA (reference sequence). CDR3 residues: CSAPPGGPTDTQYF. For the CDR3, the DNA is TGCAGTGCCCCACCCGGGGGGCCCACAGATACGCAGTATTTT.

Remarks on this clonotype: This may come from a read error, since a much larger clone is one base off. V usage is TRBV5-4 and J usage is TRBJ2-5; 7 positions match TRBD1. J gave up 4 bases and V 2 bases, and 2 bases lay outside the gene matches. Germline V gives CDR1 SGHNT, CDR2 YYREEE (reference sequence). There are 13 residues in the CDR3. In DNA form, the CDR3 reads TGTGCCAGCAGCTTACAGGGGACAGAGACCCAGTACTTC. Translating gives CASSLQGTETQYF.

This clonotype showed up many times. The chain uses TRBV7-2 and TRBJ2-2; D is possibly TRBD2 (6 bases). The CDR3 is 13 residues long. Germline V gives CDR1 SGHTA, CDR2 FQGNSA. Trimming pared 8 bases from V and 5 bases from J, leaving 12 bases between. The CDR3 loop reads CASGGTTTGELFF. The CDR3 region has the DNA TGTGCCAGCGGGGGGACGACAACCGGGGAGCTGTTTTTT.

This clonotype was seen more than once but under ten times. The chain employs TRBV11-2 and TRBJ2-5; no definite D call. Germline loops: CDR1 SGHAT, CDR2 FQNNGV. The CDR3 is made up of 15 amino acids. V gave up 0 bases and J gave up 5 bases, with 13 bases separating them. In DNA, the CDR3 is TGTGCCAGCAGCTTAGATGTGCCGCCCAGGGAGACCCAGTACTTC. Its protein product is CASSLDVPPRETQYF.

This clonotype was seen many times. The V gene is TRBV7-6, the J gene TRBJ2-5; D is perhaps TRBD2 (6 bases). Per germline, CDR1 SGHVS and CDR2 FNYEAQ. V lost 5 bases to trimming and J lost 0 bases, with 16 bases between them. There are 16 residues in the CDR3. This chain's CDR3 is CASSPVAGRYQETQYF. For the CDR3, the DNA is TGTGCCAGCAGCCCTGTGGCAGGGAGGTACCAAGAGACCCAGTACTTC.

V and J are TRBV6-1 and TRBJ2-7; 11 bases are a match to TRBD1. Trimming at V came to 6 bases and at J to 4 bases, leaving 11 bases not matched to a gene. Germline loops: CDR1 MNHNS, CDR2 SASEGT. The CDR3 runs to 16 residues. This chain's CDR3 is CASSHRTGGPSYEQYF. The CDR3 DNA sequence: TGTGCCAGCAGCCACAGGACAGGGGGCCCATCTTACGAGCAGTACTTC.

This clonotype was seen more than once but under ten times. This chain links TRBV14 with TRBJ2-7; D uncertain. Trimming removed 0 bases from V and 2 bases from J, with 5 bases in between. Germline V gene data show CDR1 as SGHDN and CDR2 as FVKESK. The CDR3 spans 13 residues. CDR3 sequence reads: CASSQDSAYEQYF. The CDR3 DNA reads TGTGCCAGCAGCCAAGATTCCGCCTACGAGCAGTACTTC.

The gene calls are TRBV5-1 and TRBJ2-3; D is uncertain. CDR1 is SGHRS, CDR2 YFSETQ, per germline. This CDR3 spans 15 amino acids. V was pared by 4 bases and J by 4 bases, with 16 bases between. CDR3 residues: CASSPPDPFPDTQYF. In DNA, the CDR3 is TGCGCCAGCAGCCCCCCGGACCCGTTCCCAGATACGCAGTATTTT.

In this sample, this clonotype turned up many times. The chain combines TRBV12-3 or TRBV12-4 with TRBJ2-2; D not resolved. Trimming removed 7 bases from V and 1 base from J, with 16 bases in between. The CDR3 totals 16 residues. The CDR3 is CASKPQLNLNTGELFF. DNA for the CDR3: TGTGCCAGCAAACCCCAACTTAACTTGAACACCGGGGAGCTGTTTTTT.

This clonotype was seen many times. The chain joins TRBV7-2 to TRBJ1-5, with D unresolved. Trimming took 10 bases from V and 0 from J, leaving 13 bases between them. This CDR3 spans 14 amino acids. Germline V lookup: CDR1 SGHTA, CDR2 FQGNSA. The CDR3 is CANPGRYSNQPQHF. The CDR3 DNA follows: TGTGCCAACCCTGGGAGATATAGCAATCAGCCCCAGCATTTT.

This clonotype was seen at least ten times. The V and J genes are TRBV7-9 and TRBJ1-4, with D possibly matching TRBD1 (5 bases). Trimming pared 5 bases from V and 1 base from J, leaving 11 bases between. The germline V gene encodes CDR1 SEHNR and CDR2 FQNEAQ (reference sequence). The CDR3 extends over 15 amino acids. The CDR3 reads CASSRIQGTNEKLFF. The CDR3, as DNA: TGTGCCAGCAGCCGCATTCAGGGAACTAATGAAAAACTGTTTTTT.

V and J are TRBV6-6 and TRBJ2-2; maybe TRBD1 (6 bases). Per the germline V gene, CDR1 is MNHNY and CDR2 is SVGAGI (reference sequence). The V end was cut by 0 bases, the J end by 1 base, with 18 bases between. The CDR3 is 19 residues long. The CDR3 DNA sequence: TGTGCCAGCAGTTACTCCTTACCCCGGACAGAACAGAACACCGGGGAGCTGTTTTTT. Translation: CASSYSLPRTEQNTGELFF.

This clonotype occurred many times. The chain is built from TRBV12-3 or TRBV12-4 and TRBJ2-7; D might be TRBD1 (6 bases). CDR3 size: 12 residues. V was trimmed by 3 bases and J by 6 bases, leaving 9 bases between them. The CDR3 here is CASSFKDSEQYF. Written as DNA, the CDR3 is TGTGCCAGCAGTTTCAAGGACAGCGAGCAGTACTTC.